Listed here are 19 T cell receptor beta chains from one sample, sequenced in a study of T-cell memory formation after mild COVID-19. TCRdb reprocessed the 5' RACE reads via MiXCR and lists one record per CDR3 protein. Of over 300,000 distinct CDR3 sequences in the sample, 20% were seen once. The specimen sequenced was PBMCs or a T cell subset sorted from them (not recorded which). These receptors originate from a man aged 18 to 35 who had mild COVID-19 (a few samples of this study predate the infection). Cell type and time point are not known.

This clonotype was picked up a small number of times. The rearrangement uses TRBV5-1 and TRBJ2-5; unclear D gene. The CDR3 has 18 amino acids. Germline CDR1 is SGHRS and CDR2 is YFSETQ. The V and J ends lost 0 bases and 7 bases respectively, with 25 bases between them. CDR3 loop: CASSLEGSAVEPKGTQYF. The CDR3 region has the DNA TGCGCCAGCAGCTTGGAGGGTTCGGCAGTGGAGCCGAAGGGGACCCAGTACTTC.

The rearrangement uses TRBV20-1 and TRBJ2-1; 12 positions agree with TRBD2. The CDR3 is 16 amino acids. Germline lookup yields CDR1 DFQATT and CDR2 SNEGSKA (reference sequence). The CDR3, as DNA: TGCAGCACCCGAGGCCTAGCGGGGGGGGTGGGCGATGAGCAGTTCTTC. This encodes CSTRGLAGGVGDEQFF.

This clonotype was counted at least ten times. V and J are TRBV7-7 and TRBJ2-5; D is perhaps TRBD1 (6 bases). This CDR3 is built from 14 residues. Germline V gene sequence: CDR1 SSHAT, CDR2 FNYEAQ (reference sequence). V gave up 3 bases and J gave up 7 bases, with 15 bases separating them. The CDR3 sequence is CASSFGQPGGTQYF. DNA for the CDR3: TGTGCCAGCAGCTTCGGACAGCCTGGCGGGACCCAGTACTTC.

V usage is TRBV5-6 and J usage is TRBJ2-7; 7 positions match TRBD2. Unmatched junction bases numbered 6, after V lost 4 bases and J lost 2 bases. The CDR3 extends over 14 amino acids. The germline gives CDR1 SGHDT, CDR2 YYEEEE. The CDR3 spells CASSGEGGAYEQYV. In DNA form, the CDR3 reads TGTGCCAGCAGCGGGGAGGGCGGGGCCTACGAGCAGTACGTC.

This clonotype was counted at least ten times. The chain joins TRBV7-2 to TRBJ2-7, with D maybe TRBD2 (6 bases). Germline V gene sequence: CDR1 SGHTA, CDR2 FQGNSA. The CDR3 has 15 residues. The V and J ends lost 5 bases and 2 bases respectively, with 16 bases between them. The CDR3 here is CASSPRGRAAYEQYF. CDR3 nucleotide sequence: TGTGCCAGCAGCCCGCGGGGACGAGCGGCCTACGAGCAGTACTTC.

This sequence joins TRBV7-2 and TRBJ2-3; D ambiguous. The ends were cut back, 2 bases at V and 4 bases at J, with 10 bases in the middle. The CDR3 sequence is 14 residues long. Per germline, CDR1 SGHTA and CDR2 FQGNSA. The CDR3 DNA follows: TGTGCCAGCAGCTTACAGCGTTGGCCAGATACGCAGTATTTT. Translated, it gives CASSLQRWPDTQYF.

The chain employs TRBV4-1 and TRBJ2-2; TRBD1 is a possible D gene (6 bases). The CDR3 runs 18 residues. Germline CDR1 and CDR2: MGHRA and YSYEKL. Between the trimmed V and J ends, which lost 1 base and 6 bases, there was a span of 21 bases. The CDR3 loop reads CASSQVLTGYPRSGELFF. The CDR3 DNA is TGCGCCAGCAGCCAAGTTTTAACAGGGTACCCGAGGTCCGGGGAGCTGTTTTTT.

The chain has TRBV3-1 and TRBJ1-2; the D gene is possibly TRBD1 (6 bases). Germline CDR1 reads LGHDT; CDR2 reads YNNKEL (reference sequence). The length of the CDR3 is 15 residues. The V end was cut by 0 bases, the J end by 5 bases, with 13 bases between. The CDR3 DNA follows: TGTGCCAGCAGCCAAGATTCCGGGGGGCTTTATGGCTACACCTTC. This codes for CASSQDSGGLYGYTF.

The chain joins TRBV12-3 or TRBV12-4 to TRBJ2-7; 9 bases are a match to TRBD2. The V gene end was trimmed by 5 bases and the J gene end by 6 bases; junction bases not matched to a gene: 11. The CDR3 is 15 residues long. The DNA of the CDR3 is TGTGCCAGCAGTCCTGTAGCGGGGGCCCTCGGCGAGCAGTACGTC. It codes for CASSPVAGALGEQYV.

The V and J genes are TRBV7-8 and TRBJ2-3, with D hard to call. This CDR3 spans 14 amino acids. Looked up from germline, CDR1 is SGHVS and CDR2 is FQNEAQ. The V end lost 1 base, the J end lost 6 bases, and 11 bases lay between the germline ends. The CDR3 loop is CASSLGPGRDTQYF. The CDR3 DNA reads TGTGCCAGCAGCTTAGGTCCCGGTCGGGATACGCAGTATTTT.

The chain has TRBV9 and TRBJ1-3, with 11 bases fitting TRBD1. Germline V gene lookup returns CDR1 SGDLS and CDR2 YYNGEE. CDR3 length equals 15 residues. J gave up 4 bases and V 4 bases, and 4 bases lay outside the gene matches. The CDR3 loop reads CASSPGTGGGNTIYF. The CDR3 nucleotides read TGTGCCAGCAGCCCCGGGACAGGGGGAGGAAACACCATATATTTT.

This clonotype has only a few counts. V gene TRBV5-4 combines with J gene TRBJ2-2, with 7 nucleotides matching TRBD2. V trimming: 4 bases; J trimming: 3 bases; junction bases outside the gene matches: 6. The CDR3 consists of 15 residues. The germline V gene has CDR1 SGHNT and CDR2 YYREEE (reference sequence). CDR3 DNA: TGTGCCAGCAGCCTTGCTAGCGGAGACACCGGGGAGCTGTTTTTT. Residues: CASSLASGDTGELFF.

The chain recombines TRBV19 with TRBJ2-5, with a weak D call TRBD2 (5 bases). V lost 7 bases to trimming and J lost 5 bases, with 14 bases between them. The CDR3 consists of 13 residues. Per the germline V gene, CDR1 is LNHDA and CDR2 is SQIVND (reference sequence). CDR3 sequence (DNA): TGTGCCAGTACCAGCCCGCCGGGGGAGACCCAGTACTTC. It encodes CASTSPPGETQYF.

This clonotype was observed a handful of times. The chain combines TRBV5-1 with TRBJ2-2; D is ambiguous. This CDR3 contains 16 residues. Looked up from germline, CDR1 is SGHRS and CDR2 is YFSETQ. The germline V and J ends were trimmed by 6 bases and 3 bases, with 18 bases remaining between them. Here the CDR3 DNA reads TGCGCCAGCACCTCGGAATCGGTACGCGACACCGGGGAGCTGTTTTTT. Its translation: CASTSESVRDTGELFF.

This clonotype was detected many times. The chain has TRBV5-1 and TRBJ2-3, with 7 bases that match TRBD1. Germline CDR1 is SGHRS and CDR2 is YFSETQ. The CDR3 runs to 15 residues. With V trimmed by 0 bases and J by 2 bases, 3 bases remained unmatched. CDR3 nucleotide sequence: TGCGCCAGCAGCTTGGAGGGACAGTACACAGATACGCAGTATTTT. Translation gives CASSLEGQYTDTQYF.

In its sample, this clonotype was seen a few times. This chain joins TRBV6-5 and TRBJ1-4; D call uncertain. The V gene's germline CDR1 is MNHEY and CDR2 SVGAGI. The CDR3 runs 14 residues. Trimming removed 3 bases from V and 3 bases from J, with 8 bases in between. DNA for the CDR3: TGTGCCAGCAGTTATCAGCCTTCTAATGAAAAACTGTTTTTT. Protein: CASSYQPSNEKLFF.

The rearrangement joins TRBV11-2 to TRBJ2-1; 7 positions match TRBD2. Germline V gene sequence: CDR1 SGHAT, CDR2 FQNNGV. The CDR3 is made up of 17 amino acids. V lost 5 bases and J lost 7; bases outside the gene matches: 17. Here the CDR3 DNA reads TGTGCCAGCAGCGTCCACCAGGGTAGCGGGCCCGGGAATGAGCAGTTCTTC. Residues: CASSVHQGSGPGNEQFF.

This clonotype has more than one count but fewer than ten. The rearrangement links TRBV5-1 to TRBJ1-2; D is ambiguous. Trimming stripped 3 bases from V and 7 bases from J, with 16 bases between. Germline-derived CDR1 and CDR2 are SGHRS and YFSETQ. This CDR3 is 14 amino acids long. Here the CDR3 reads CASSSPGRFGGYTF. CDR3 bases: TGCGCCAGCAGCTCCCCCGGCAGATTCGGTGGCTACACCTTC.

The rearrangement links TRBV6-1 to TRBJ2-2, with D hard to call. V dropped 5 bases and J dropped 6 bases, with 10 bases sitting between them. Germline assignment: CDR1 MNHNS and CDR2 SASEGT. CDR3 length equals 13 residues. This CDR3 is CASSLRRAGELFF. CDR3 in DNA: TGTGCCAGCAGTCTTCGCCGGGCCGGGGAGCTGTTTTTT.